This entry features one T cell receptor beta chain sequence. These data originate in a study of blood T cell repertoires in COVID-19. Overall study: There were acute and convalescent COVID-19 samples, and they came from the United States, Italy and Spain.

The CDR3 extends over 12 amino acids. Germline CDR1 and CDR2: WSHSY and SAAADI. Trimming stripped 8 bases from V and 2 bases from J, with 8 bases between. The protocol was immunoSEQ multiplex PCR, while the TCRdb copy is restricted to in-frame clones and leaves out a portion. The sample comprises around 160,000 clones, around 89% of which are singletons, and 2.5% to 3% rests with the top ten. The clonotype comes from a man between 60 and 75 years old with acute or convalescent COVID-19. Material for sequencing was peripheral blood. The J gene is TRBJ2-3, the V gene TRBV10-2, with D unresolved. CDR3 region: CASSEDTDTQYF. The CDR3 DNA is TGCGCCAGCTCCGAGGACACAGATACGCAGTATTTT.